Given below is one TCR beta chain in context. Assay used: immunoSEQ multiplex PCR; TCRdb lists only in-frame clones, some missing. This sample has 15,000 to 20,000 clones, with approximately 87% found just once. Trimming took off 7 bases at V and 1 base at J, with 7 bases between the two ends. CDR3 size: 12 residues. Per germline, CDR1 SGHTA and CDR2 FQGTGA. The data are from a study of T cell changes during pregnancy in multiple sclerosis. V and J are TRBV7-3 and TRBJ1-1; no firm D call. Sequenced material: CD8+ T cells from peripheral blood mononuclear cells, taken in the third trimester of pregnancy. The source is a female donor in good health, enrolled as a control in a pregnancy study. CDR3 amino acids: CASTSGNTEAFF. In DNA form, the CDR3 reads TGTGCCAGCACCTCGGGGAACACTGAAGCTTTCTTT.